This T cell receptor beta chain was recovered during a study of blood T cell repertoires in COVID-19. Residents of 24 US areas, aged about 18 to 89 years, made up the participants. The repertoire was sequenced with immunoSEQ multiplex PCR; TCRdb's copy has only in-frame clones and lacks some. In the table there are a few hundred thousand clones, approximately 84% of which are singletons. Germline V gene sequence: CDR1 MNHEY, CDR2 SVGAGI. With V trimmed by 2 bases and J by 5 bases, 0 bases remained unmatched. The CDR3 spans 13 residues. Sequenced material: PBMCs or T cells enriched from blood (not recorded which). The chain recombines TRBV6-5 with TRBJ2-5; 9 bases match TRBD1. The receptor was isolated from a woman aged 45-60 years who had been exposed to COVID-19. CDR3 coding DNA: TGTGCCAGCAGTTACGGGACAGGGGAGACCCAGTACTTC. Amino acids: CASSYGTGETQYF.